This passage covers 32 T cell receptor beta chains from one sample sequenced in a study of OX40 agonist ivuxolimab in advanced cancers. Clones were read by immunoSEQ multiplex PCR, and TCRdb kept only the in-frame ones, dropping some. Here the sample spans about 79,000 clones, 91% being singletons. The sample in question was CD4+ or CD8+ T cells sorted from blood, obtained in a trial of the OX40 agonist ivuxolimab. The receptors originated from an adult with an advanced solid tumor such as melanoma, head and neck, liver or kidney cancer.

The V and J genes are TRBV19 and TRBJ2-1; no definite D call. This CDR3 comprises 14 residues. The V end lost 7 bases, the J end lost 0 bases, and 10 bases lay between the germline ends. Germline V CDR1 and CDR2: LNHDA, SQIVND (reference sequence). The DNA for the CDR3 is TGTGCCAGTACCCAACCTGGCTCCTACAATGAGCAGTTCTTC. This sequence encodes CASTQPGSYNEQFF.

This chain joins TRBV6-1 and TRBJ1-2; D is undetermined. V gave up 3 bases and J gave up 7 bases, with 6 bases separating them. CDR1 is MNHNS and CDR2 is SASEGT in the germline V gene. The CDR3 spans 11 residues. CDR3 sequence: CASSDRVGYTF. DNA of the CDR3: TGTGCCAGCAGTGATCGGGTTGGCTACACCTTC.

The rearrangement joins TRBV5-4 to TRBJ2-5, with a weak D call TRBD1 (5 bases). The end of the DNA aligns better with TRBJ2-7, so the J call may be wrong. The CDR3 is 13 residues long. Germline CDR1 SGHNT, CDR2 YYREEE (reference sequence). The CDR3 here is CASSSATGYEQYF. DNA of the CDR3: TGTGCCAGCAGCTCCGCCACAGGCTACGAGCAGTACTTC.

The J gene is TRBJ1-5, the V gene TRBV9; D is perhaps TRBD1 (6 bases). The CDR3 is 15 residues long. Germline assignment: CDR1 SGDLS and CDR2 YYNGEE. V was shortened by 5 bases and J by 3 bases, with 15 bases between the two germline ends. The CDR3 is CASSTGSLFNQPQHF. In DNA, the CDR3 is TGTGCCAGCAGTACAGGGTCCCTTTTCAATCAGCCCCAGCATTTT.

This chain joins TRBV6-6 and TRBJ2-3, with D possibly being TRBD1 (7 bases). The CDR3 is 14 residues long. The V end was cut by 8 bases, the J end by 3 bases, with 15 bases between. Germline V gene sequence: CDR1 MNHNY, CDR2 SVGAGI (reference sequence). The CDR3 DNA reads TGTGCCAGCCGTGAGACAGGGAGGACAGATACGCAGTATTTT. Translated, it gives CASRETGRTDTQYF.

The chain has TRBV23-1 and TRBJ2-7, with 9 positions matching TRBD2. TRBV23-1 is an open reading frame whose function is uncertain. The J segment lost 4 bases and the V segment lost 2 bases, leaving 9 bases of the junction unmatched. CDR3 length: 16 amino acids. The CDR3 coding sequence is TGCGCCAGCAGTCAACCTCTTAGCGGGAGCGCTTACGAGCAGTACTTC. This codes for CASSQPLSGSAYEQYF.

The rearrangement links TRBV7-9 to TRBJ1-2, with D unresolved. This CDR3 has 13 residues. Germline V gene sequence: CDR1 SEHNR, CDR2 FQNEAQ (reference sequence). The V and J ends lost 1 base and 7 bases respectively, with 10 bases between them. CDR3 sequence reads: CASSLEASLGYTF. CDR3 nucleotides: TGTGCCAGCAGCTTAGAAGCGTCTCTTGGCTACACCTTC. Full variable domain (remainder filled in from reference TRBV7-9 and TRBJ1-2): DTGVSQNPRHKITKRGQNVTFRCDPISEHNRLYWYRQTLGQGPEFLTYFQNEAQLEKSRLLSDRFSAERPKGSFSTLEIQRTEQGDSAMYLCASSLEASLGYTFGSGTRLTVV.

The V and J genes are TRBV28 and TRBJ2-5; D is ambiguous. CDR1 and CDR2 from the germline V gene are MDHEN and SYDVKM. The CDR3 length is 11 residues. This chain's CDR3 is CVSETQETQYF. The CDR3 region has the DNA TGTGTTTCGGAGACCCAAGAGACCCAGTACTTC.

The chain carries TRBV7-3 and TRBJ2-1, with 8 bases aligning to TRBD1. The CDR3 runs to 15 residues. Germline assignment: CDR1 SGHTA and CDR2 FQGTGA. V was clipped by 5 bases and J by 1 base; unmatched bases: 4. The CDR3 sequence: CASSRGTGSYNEQFF. The CDR3 coding sequence is TGTGCCAGCAGCCGCGGGACAGGTTCCTACAATGAGCAGTTCTTC.

The J gene is TRBJ2-2, the V gene TRBV5-4, with 7 bases aligning to TRBD2. Germline-derived CDR1 and CDR2 are SGHNT and YYREEE (reference sequence). This CDR3 has 16 amino acids. The V gene end was trimmed by 0 bases and the J gene end by 4 bases; junction bases not matched to a gene: 6. CDR3 region: CASSLAAGVRTGELFF. DNA of the CDR3: TGTGCCAGCAGCTTGGCCGCGGGAGTGCGCACCGGGGAGCTGTTTTTT.

The gene calls are TRBV28 and TRBJ1-1; TRBD1 is a possible D gene (6 bases). The CDR3 covers 12 residues. V gave up 1 base and J gave up 12 bases, with 12 bases separating them. CDR1 and CDR2 (germline): MDHEN, SYDVKM. The CDR3 nucleotides are TGTGCCAGCAGTTTATCAGTCAGGGGAACTTTCTTT. Its protein is CASSLSVRGTFF.

V gene TRBV29-1 combines with J gene TRBJ2-3; D is unclear. This CDR3 is built from 14 residues. Per the germline V gene, CDR1 is SQVTM and CDR2 is ANQGSEA. Trimming pared 1 base from V and 2 bases from J, leaving 10 bases between. CDR3 residues: CSVEGLGFTDTQYF. CDR3 in DNA: TGCAGCGTTGAAGGGCTCGGGTTCACAGATACGCAGTATTTT.

This chain joins TRBV9 and TRBJ1-1; D is undetermined. The CDR3 length is 14 residues. V was clipped by 1 base and J by 0 bases, with 7 bases between them. Germline CDR1 and CDR2: SGDLS and YYNGEE. CDR3 sequence reads: CASSVRAVNTEAFF. In DNA form, the CDR3 reads TGTGCCAGCAGCGTACGGGCGGTGAACACTGAAGCTTTCTTT.

This chain connects TRBV9 to TRBJ2-5, with 10 bases that match TRBD2. CDR1 and CDR2 from the germline V gene are SGDLS and YYNGEE. Trimming took 0 bases from V and 5 from J; bases not matched to a gene: 4. The CDR3 runs 15 residues. Here the CDR3 reads CASSVGAGGPETQYF. CDR3 DNA sequence: TGTGCCAGCAGCGTAGGAGCGGGAGGGCCGGAGACCCAGTACTTC.

This clone was seen a handful of times. The chain employs TRBV7-2 and TRBJ1-5, with 8 bases aligning to TRBD1. This CDR3 region has 12 residues. Germline V gene sequence: CDR1 SGHTA, CDR2 FQGNSA. V was clipped by 5 bases and J by 6 bases; unmatched bases: 0. The CDR3 is CASSDRGQPQHF. The CDR3 DNA follows: TGTGCCAGCAGCGACAGGGGTCAGCCCCAGCATTTT. The complete variable domain, with remaining parts taken from reference TRBV7-2 and TRBJ1-5, reads GAGVSQSPSNKVTEKGKDVELRCDPISGHTALYWYRQSLGQGLEFLIYFQGNSAPDKSGLPSDRFSAERTGGSVSTLTIQRTQQEDSAVYLCASSDRGQPQHFGDGTRLSIL.

The chain has TRBV6-1 and TRBJ2-5, with D unclear. Germline lookup yields CDR1 MNHNS and CDR2 SASEGT. V was cut by 8 bases and J by 5 bases, with 21 bases left in between. CDR3 length: 15 residues. The CDR3 loop is CASAPPAATGETQYF. The CDR3, as DNA: TGTGCCAGCGCCCCCCCGGCGGCGACTGGGGAGACCCAGTACTTC.

J is TRBJ2-5 and V is TRBV6-5; 7 bases align to TRBD1. Germline lookup yields CDR1 MNHEY and CDR2 SVGAGI. V was clipped by 5 bases and J by 4 bases; unmatched bases: 4. The CDR3 has 13 amino acids. CDR3 sequence reads: CASSETGRETQYF. CDR3 sequence (DNA): TGTGCCAGCAGTGAGACAGGGCGAGAGACCCAGTACTTC.

The gene calls are TRBV5-8 and TRBJ1-5, with D possibly matching TRBD1 (5 bases). The CDR3 is 16 amino acids. With 2 bases removed from V and 4 bases from J, the gap between germline ends came to 16 bases. Germline CDR1 and CDR2: SGHTS and YDEGEE. DNA for the CDR3: TGTGCCAGCAGCTTTAGAACCGGGACTACAAATCAGCCCCAGCATTTT. As protein: CASSFRTGTTNQPQHF.

V gene TRBV28 combines with J gene TRBJ1-4, with D maybe TRBD1 (5 bases). Trimming pared 5 bases from V and 7 bases from J, leaving 14 bases between. The V gene's germline CDR1 is MDHEN and CDR2 SYDVKM. There are 14 residues in the CDR3. The CDR3 loop reads CASSAGTVREKLFF. CDR3 coding DNA: TGTGCCAGCAGTGCCGGGACGGTACGTGAAAAACTGTTTTTT.

DNA for the CDR3: TGTGCCAGCCTCGACGGGAGGGGGGGTCCACTGTTTTTT. Amino acid sequence: CASLDGRGGPLFF. The chain joins TRBV2 to TRBJ1-4, with D possibly TRBD1 on 6 matching bases. V was cut by 8 bases and J by 13 bases, with 20 bases left in between. Looked up from germline, CDR1 is SNHLY and CDR2 is FYNNEI. CDR3 length: 13 amino acids. Supplemented by reference TRBV2 and TRBJ1-4, the full variable domain reads EPEVTQTPSHQVTQMGQEVILRCVPISNHLYFYWYRQILGQKVEFLVSFYNNEISEKSEIFDDQFSVERPDGSNFTLKIRSTKLEDSAMYFCASLDGRGGPLFFGSGTQLSVL.

The chain employs TRBV27 and TRBJ2-1; D perhaps matches TRBD2 (6 bases). CDR1 and CDR2 from the germline V gene are MNHEY and SMNVEV (reference sequence). The CDR3 length is 15 residues. V was clipped by 10 bases and J by 7 bases, with 23 bases between them. The CDR3 nucleotides read TGTGCCACCGTTGGTTGGGGGGAGAAAATGAATGAGCAGTTCTTC. Translated: CATVGWGEKMNEQFF.

The chain joins TRBV9 to TRBJ1-5; tentative D call: TRBD1 (5 bases). The CDR3 contains 16 residues. V was shortened by 3 bases and J by 3 bases, with 16 bases between the two germline ends. The germline CDR1 and CDR2 sequences are SGDLS and YYNGEE. The CDR3 nucleotides are TGTGCCAGCAGCGAACGGGGGGACGAACTCAATCAGCCCCAGCATTTT. The encoded protein is CASSERGDELNQPQHF.

The chain has TRBV2 and TRBJ2-7; D possibly uses TRBD1 or TRBD2 (5 bases each). The CDR3 totals 13 residues. V gave up 8 bases and J gave up 6 bases, with 17 bases separating them. CDR1 is SNHLY, CDR2 FYNNEI, per germline. CDR3 sequence reads: CASYWSQGAEQYF. In DNA, the CDR3 is TGTGCCAGCTATTGGTCTCAGGGAGCCGAGCAGTACTTC.

The rearrangement links TRBV5-4 to TRBJ2-3; the D is unclear. The CDR3 is made up of 15 amino acids. Germline CDR1 is SGHNT and CDR2 is YYREEE (reference sequence). Trimming removed 4 bases at V and 0 bases at J, with 12 bases between. The CDR3 protein is CASSRASASTDTQYF. DNA of the CDR3: TGTGCCAGCAGCCGAGCTTCCGCTAGCACAGATACGCAGTATTTT.

This rearrangement joins TRBV11-2 to TRBJ2-5, with TRBD1 identical over 8 bases. Germline lookup yields CDR1 SGHAT and CDR2 FQNNGV. This CDR3 region has 13 residues. The J segment lost 5 bases and the V segment lost 6 bases, leaving 5 bases of the junction unmatched. Here the CDR3 DNA reads TGTGCCAGCAGAGGACAGGGTGGGGAGACCCAGTACTTC. Protein sequence: CASRGQGGETQYF.

The chain combines TRBV19 with TRBJ1-1; 8 bases match TRBD1. CDR3 length equals 15 residues. Germline CDR1 and CDR2: LNHDA and SQIVND (reference sequence). V shed 2 bases and J 5 bases; nucleotides not matched to a gene: 7. DNA for the CDR3: TGTGCCAGTAGTATAATGGGCAGGGGGCGAACTGAAGCTTTCTTT. It is translated as CASSIMGRGRTEAFF.

CDR3 in amino acids: CASSPTYSYEQYF. CDR3 nucleotides: TGTGCCAGCAGTCCCACCTACTCCTACGAGCAGTACTTC. The chain employs TRBV2 and TRBJ2-7; D ambiguous. There are 13 residues in the CDR3. V shed 5 bases and J shed 0 bases, with 8 bases lying between them. In germline, CDR1 is SNHLY, CDR2 FYNNEI.

In DNA form, the CDR3 reads TGCGCCAGCAGCCCAGCGGGAGTTACCTACGAGCAGTACTTC. As protein: CASSPAGVTYEQYF. This chain joins TRBV4-1 and TRBJ2-7; the match to TRBD2 covers 8 bases. The junction had 4 bases not matched to a gene; V was cut back by 4 bases and J by 2 bases. CDR3 size: 14 residues. Per germline, CDR1 MGHRA and CDR2 YSYEKL.

The chain has TRBV4-1 and TRBJ2-1; 7 bases fit TRBD2. V gave up 1 base and J gave up 6 bases; unmatched junction bases: 3. Germline V gene sequence: CDR1 MGHRA, CDR2 YSYEKL. This CDR3 has 14 residues. CDR3 nucleotides: TGCGCCAGCAGCCAAGGGGGCGGGAGCAATGAGCAGTTCTTC. Encoded protein: CASSQGGGSNEQFF.

The CDR3 DNA reads TGTGCCAGCAGTTACTCCTCCGCTCTCTATGGCTACACCTTC. Translation: CASSYSSALYGYTF. This chain uses TRBV6-6 with TRBJ1-2; D not certain. Trimming removed 0 bases at V and 4 bases at J, with 9 bases between. Germline V gene data show CDR1 as MNHNY and CDR2 as SVGAGI (reference sequence). The CDR3 extends over 14 amino acids.

This clone came up a few times. At the DNA level, this CDR3 is encoded by other sequences in the same sample as well. The chain is built from TRBV5-1 and TRBJ1-1; weak D call: TRBD1 (6 bases). The V and J ends lost 0 bases and 3 bases respectively, with 12 bases between them. The CDR3 spans 15 residues. Germline V CDR1 and CDR2: SGHRS, YFSETQ. CDR3 sequence: CASSLEGGRDTEAFF. As DNA, the CDR3 is TGCGCCAGCAGCTTGGAGGGGGGAAGAGACACTGAAGCTTTCTTT.

The chain employs TRBV2 and TRBJ1-2; 7 nucleotides align to TRBD1. Trimming cost V 3 bases and J 8 bases; bases outside gene matches: 3. The CDR3 length is 12 residues. Per germline, CDR1 SNHLY and CDR2 FYNNEI. CDR3 region: CASSEQDRGYTF. CDR3 sequence (DNA): TGTGCCAGCAGTGAGCAGGACAGGGGCTACACCTTC.